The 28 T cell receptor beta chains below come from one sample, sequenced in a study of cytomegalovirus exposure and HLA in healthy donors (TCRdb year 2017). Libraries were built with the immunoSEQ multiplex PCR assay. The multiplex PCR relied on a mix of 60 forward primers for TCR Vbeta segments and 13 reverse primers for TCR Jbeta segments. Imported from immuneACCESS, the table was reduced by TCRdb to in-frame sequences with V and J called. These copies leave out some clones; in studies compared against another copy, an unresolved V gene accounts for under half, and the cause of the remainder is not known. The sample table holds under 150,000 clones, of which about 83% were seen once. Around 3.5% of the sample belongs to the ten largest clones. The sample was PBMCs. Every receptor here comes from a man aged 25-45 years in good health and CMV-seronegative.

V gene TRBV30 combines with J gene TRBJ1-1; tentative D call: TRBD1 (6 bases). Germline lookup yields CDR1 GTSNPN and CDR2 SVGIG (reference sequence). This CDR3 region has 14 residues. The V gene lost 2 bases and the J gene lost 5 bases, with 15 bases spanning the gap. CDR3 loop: CAWSSGAPRTEAFF. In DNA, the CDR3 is TGTGCCTGGAGTTCAGGGGCCCCGAGGACTGAAGCTTTCTTT.

Written as DNA, the CDR3 is TGTGCCAGCAGTTACGGGGACAGCTATGGCTACACCTTC. This codes for CASSYGDSYGYTF. J is TRBJ1-2 and V is TRBV6-6; 7 bases match TRBD1. The CDR3 is 13 residues long. Germline assignment: CDR1 MNHNY and CDR2 SVGAGI (reference sequence). V dropped 2 bases and J dropped 4; count of bases not matched to a gene: 1.

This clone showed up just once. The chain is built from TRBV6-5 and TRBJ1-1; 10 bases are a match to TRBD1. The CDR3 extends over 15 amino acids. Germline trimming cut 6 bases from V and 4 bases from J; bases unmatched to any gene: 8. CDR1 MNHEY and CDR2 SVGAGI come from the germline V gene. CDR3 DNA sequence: TGTGCCAGCAGGCCCGACAGGGGGCGAGGCACTGAAGCTTTCTTT. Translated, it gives CASRPDRGRGTEAFF.

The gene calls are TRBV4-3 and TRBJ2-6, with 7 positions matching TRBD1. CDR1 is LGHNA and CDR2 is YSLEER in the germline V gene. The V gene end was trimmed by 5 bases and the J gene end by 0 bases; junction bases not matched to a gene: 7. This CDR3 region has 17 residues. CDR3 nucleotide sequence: TGCGCCAGCAGCGAACAGGGGTTAAGCTCTGGGGCCAACGTCCTGACTTTC. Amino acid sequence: CASSEQGLSSGANVLTF.

In DNA form, the CDR3 reads TGCGCCAGCAGCTTGGAGGCAGGGGGGCCCAATAATTCACCCCTCCACTTT. Translation: CASSLEAGGPNNSPLHF. The genes are TRBV5-1 and TRBJ1-6; TRBD1 agrees at 7 bases. V shed 0 bases and J 5 bases; nucleotides not matched to a gene: 8. CDR1 and CDR2 from the germline V gene are SGHRS and YFSETQ. CDR3 length equals 17 residues.

CDR3 sequence: CASSLRTGRATEAFF. CDR3 DNA: TGTGCCAGCAGCTTACGGACAGGGAGGGCCACTGAAGCTTTCTTT. This rearrangement joins TRBV5-6 to TRBJ1-1; 8 positions agree with TRBD1. With 2 bases clipped from V and 4 bases from J, the junction kept 7 bases outside the gene matches. Per the germline V gene, CDR1 is SGHDT and CDR2 is YYEEEE. There are 15 residues in the CDR3.

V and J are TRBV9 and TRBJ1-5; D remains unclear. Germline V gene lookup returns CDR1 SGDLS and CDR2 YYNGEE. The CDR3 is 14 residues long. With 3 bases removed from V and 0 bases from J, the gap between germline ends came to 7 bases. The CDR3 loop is CASSGGYSNQPQHF. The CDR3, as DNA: TGTGCCAGCAGCGGAGGCTATAGCAATCAGCCCCAGCATTTT.

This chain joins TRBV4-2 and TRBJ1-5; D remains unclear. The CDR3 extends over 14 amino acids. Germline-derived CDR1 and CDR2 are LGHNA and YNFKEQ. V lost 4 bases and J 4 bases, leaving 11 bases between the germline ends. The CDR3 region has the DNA TGTGCCAGCAGCCCTCTTTCTACGAATCAGCCCCAGCATTTT. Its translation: CASSPLSTNQPQHF.

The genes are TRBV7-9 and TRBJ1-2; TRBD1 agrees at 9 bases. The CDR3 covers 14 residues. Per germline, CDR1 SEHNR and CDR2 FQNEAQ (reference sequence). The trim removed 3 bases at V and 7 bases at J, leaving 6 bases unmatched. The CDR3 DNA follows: TGTGCCAGCAGCTTGGACAGGGGTCTTGGTGGCTACACCTTC. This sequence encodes CASSLDRGLGGYTF.

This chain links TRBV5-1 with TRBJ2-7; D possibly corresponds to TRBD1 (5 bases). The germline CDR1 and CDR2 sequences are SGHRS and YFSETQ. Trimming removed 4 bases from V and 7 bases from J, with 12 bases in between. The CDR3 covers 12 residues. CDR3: CASSSPNREQYF. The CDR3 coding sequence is TGCGCCAGCAGCAGTCCGAACAGGGAGCAGTACTTC.

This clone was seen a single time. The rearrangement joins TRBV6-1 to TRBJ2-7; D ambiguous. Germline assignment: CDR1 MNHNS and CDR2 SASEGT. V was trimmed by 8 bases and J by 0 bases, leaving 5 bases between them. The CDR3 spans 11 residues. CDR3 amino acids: CASRYSYEQYF. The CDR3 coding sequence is TGTGCCAGCCGGTACTCCTACGAGCAGTACTTC.

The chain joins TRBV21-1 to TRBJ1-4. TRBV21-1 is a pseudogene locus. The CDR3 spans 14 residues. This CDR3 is CASSLFATNEKLFF. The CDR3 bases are TGTGCCAGCAGCCTTTTCGCAACTAATGAAAAACTGTTTTTT.

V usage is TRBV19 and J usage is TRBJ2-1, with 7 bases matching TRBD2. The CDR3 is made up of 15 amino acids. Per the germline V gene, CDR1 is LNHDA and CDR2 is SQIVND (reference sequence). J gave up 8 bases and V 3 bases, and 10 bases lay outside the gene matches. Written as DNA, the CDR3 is TGTGCCAGTAGTATGTGGGCTAGCGGAAGGGATGAGCAGTTCTTC. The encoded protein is CASSMWASGRDEQFF. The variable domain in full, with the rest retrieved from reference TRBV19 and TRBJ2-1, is DGGITQSPKYLFRKEGQNVTLSCEQNLNHDAMYWYRQDPGQGLRLIYYSQIVNDFQKGDIAEGYSVSREKKESFPLTVTSAQKNPTAFYLCASSMWASGRDEQFFGPGTRLTVL.

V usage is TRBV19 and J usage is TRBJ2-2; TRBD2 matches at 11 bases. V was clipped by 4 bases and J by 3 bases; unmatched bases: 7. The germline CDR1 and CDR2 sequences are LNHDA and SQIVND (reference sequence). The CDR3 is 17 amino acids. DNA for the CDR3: TGTGCCAGTAGTAGGGCTAGCGGGGGGACCCACACCGGGGAGCTGTTTTTT. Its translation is CASSRASGGTHTGELFF.

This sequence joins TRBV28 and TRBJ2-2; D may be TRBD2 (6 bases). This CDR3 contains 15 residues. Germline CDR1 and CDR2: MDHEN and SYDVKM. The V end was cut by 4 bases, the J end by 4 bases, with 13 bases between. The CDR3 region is CASSSGTSTTGELFF. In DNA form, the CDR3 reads TGTGCCAGCAGTTCGGGGACTTCTACCACCGGGGAGCTGTTTTTT.

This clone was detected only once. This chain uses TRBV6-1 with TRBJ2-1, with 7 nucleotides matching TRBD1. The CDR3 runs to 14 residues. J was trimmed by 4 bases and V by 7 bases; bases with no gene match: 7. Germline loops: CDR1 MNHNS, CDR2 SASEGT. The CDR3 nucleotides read TGTGCCAGCATCTCCTTGGGACAGTACAATGAGCAGTTCTTC. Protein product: CASISLGQYNEQFF.

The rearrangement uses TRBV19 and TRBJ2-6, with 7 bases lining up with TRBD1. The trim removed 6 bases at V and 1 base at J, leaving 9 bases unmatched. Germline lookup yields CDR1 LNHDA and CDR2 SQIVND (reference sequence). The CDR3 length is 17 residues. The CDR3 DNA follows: TGTGCCAGTAGACGAGGGGGCGTTCGGTCTGGGGCCAACGTCCTGACTTTC. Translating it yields CASRRGGVRSGANVLTF.

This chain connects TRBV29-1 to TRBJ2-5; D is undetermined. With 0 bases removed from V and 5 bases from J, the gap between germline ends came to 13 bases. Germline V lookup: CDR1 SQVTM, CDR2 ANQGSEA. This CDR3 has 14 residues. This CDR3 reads CSVEDLTVWETQYF. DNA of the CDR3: TGCAGCGTTGAAGATCTAACTGTGTGGGAGACCCAGTACTTC.

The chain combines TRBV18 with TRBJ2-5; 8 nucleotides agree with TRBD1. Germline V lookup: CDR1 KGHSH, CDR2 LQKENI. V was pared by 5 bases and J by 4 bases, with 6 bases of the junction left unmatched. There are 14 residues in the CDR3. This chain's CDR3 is CASSAGQGGETQYF. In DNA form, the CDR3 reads TGTGCCAGCTCAGCAGGACAGGGAGGAGAGACCCAGTACTTC.

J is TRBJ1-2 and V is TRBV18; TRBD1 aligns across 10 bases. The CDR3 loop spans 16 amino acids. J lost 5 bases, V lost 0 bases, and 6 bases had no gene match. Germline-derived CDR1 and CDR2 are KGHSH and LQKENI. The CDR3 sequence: CASSPPVRTGGYGYTF. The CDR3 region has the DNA TGTGCCAGCTCACCACCCGTCCGGACAGGGGGGTATGGCTACACCTTC. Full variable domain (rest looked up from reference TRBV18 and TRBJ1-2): NAGVMQNPRHLVRRRGQEARLRCSPMKGHSHVYWYRQLPEEGLKFMVYLQKENIIDESGMPKERFSAEFPKEGPSILRIQQVVRGDSAAYFCASSPPVRTGGYGYTFGSGTRLTVV.

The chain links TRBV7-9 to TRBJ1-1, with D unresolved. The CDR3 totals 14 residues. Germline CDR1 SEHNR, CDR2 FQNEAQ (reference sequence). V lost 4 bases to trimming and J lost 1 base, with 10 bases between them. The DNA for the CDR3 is TGTGCCAGCAGCTCCCCTTCTAAGAACACTGAAGCTTTCTTT. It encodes CASSSPSKNTEAFF. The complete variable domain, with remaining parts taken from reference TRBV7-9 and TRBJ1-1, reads DTGVSQNPRHKITKRGQNVTFRCDPISEHNRLYWYRQTLGQGPEFLTYFQNEAQLEKSRLLSDRFSAERPKGSFSTLEIQRTEQGDSAMYLCASSSPSKNTEAFFGQGTRLTVV.

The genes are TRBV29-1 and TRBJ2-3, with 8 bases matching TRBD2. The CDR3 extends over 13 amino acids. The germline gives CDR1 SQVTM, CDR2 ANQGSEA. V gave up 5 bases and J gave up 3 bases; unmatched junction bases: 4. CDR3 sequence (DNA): TGCAGCGTTCGGGGGGGGGCTACAGATACGCAGTATTTT. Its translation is CSVRGGATDTQYF.

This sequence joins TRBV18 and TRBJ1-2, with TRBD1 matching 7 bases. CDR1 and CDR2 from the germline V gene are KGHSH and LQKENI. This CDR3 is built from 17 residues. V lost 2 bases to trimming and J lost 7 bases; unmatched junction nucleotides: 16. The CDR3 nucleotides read TGTGCCAGCTCACCAATCACCGCGGGACAGAGCCTTTTTGGCTACACCTTC. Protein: CASSPITAGQSLFGYTF.

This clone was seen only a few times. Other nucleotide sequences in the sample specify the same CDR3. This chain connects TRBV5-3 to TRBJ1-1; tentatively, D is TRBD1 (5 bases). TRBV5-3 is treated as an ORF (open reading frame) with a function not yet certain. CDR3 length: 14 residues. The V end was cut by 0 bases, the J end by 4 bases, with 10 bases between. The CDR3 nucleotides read TGTGCCAGAAGCTTGGTGCAGGGTAGCACTGAAGCTTTCTTT. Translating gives CARSLVQGSTEAFF.

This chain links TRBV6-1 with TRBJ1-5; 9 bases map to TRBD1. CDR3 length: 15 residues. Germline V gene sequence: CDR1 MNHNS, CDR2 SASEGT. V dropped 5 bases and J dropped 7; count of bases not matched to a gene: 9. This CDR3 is CASSLGQGGRQPQHF. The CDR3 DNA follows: TGTGCCAGCAGTTTGGGACAGGGAGGAAGACAGCCCCAGCATTTT.

The CDR3 loop is CASSPDGHALTDTQYF. CDR3 bases: TGCGCCAGCAGCCCTGATGGACACGCGCTAACAGATACGCAGTATTTT. The chain couples TRBV5-1 to TRBJ2-3, with a tentative D call TRBD1 (5 bases). V was pared by 4 bases and J by 3 bases, with 18 bases between. Per the germline V gene, CDR1 is SGHRS and CDR2 is YFSETQ. The CDR3 runs 16 residues.

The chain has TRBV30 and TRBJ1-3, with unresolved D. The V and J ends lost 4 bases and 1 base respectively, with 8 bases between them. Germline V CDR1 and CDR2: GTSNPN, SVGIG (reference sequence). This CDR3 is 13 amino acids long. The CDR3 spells CAWTSGSGNTIYF. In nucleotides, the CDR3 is TGTGCCTGGACGTCGGGGTCTGGAAACACCATATATTTT.

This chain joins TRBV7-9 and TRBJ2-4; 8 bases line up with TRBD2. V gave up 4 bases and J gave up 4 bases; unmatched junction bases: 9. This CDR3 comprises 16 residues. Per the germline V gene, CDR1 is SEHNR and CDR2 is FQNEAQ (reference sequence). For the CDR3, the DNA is TGTGCCAGCAGCTCCTTTAGAGCGGGAGTTAAAAACATTCAGTACTTC. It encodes CASSSFRAGVKNIQYF. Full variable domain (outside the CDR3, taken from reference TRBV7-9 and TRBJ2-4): DTGVSQNPRHKITKRGQNVTFRCDPISEHNRLYWYRQTLGQGPEFLTYFQNEAQLEKSRLLSDRFSAERPKGSFSTLEIQRTEQGDSAMYLCASSSFRAGVKNIQYFGAGTRLSVL.